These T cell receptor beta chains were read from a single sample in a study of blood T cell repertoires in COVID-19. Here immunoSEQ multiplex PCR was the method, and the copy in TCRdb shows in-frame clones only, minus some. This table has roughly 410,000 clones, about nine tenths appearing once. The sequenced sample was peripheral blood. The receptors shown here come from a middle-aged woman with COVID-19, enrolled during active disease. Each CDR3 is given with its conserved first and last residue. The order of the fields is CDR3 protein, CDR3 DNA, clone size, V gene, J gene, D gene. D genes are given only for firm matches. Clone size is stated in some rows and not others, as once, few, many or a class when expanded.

CDR3 protein: CASSLAGRGSNQPQHF
CDR3 DNA: TGTGCCAGCAGTTTGGCCGGCAGGGGTAGCAATCAGCCCCAGCATTTT
clone size: -
V gene: TRBV27
J gene: TRBJ1-5
D gene: -

CDR3 protein: CASSYDRGTNEKLFF
CDR3 DNA: TGTGCCAGCAGCTACGACAGGGGAACTAATGAAAAACTGTTTTTT
clone size: -
V gene: TRBV7-2
J gene: TRBJ1-4
D gene: TRBD1

CDR3 protein: CASSLSGRAETGELFF
CDR3 DNA: TGCGCCAGCAGCTTAAGCGGGAGGGCCGAGACCGGGGAGCTGTTTTTT
clone size: -
V gene: TRBV5-1
J gene: TRBJ2-2
D gene: TRBD2

CDR3 protein: CASSFGPDRRGVEQYF
CDR3 DNA: TGTGCCAGCAGTTTCGGCCCGGACAGGCGAGGGGTTGAGCAGTACTTC
clone size: -
V gene: TRBV6-5
J gene: TRBJ2-7
D gene: TRBD1

CDR3 protein: CASSPLNRQGEAFF
CDR3 DNA: TGTGCCAGCAGCCCCCTGAACCGACAGGGTGAAGCTTTCTTT
clone size: once
V gene: TRBV9
J gene: TRBJ1-1
D gene: TRBD1

CDR3 protein: CASRRDTLSSYNSPLHF
CDR3 DNA: TGTGCCAGCAGAAGGGACACCCTGAGCTCCTATAATTCACCCCTCCACTTT
clone size: -
V gene: TRBV27
J gene: TRBJ1-6
D gene: -

CDR3 protein: CASSWDRGDYNEQFF
CDR3 DNA: TGTGCCAGCAGCTGGGACAGGGGCGACTACAATGAGCAGTTCTTC
clone size: -
V gene: TRBV7-2
J gene: TRBJ2-1
D gene: TRBD1

CDR3 protein: CASKSSGGHYNSPLHF
CDR3 DNA: TGTGCCAGCAAGAGTTCGGGGGGACACTATAATTCACCCCTCCACTTT
clone size: -
V gene: TRBV27
J gene: TRBJ1-6
D gene: -

CDR3 protein: CATSREGQGTGELFF
CDR3 DNA: TGTGCCACCAGCAGAGAGGGACAGGGGACCGGGGAGCTGTTTTTT
clone size: once
V gene: TRBV15
J gene: TRBJ2-2
D gene: TRBD1

CDR3 protein: CASSALAGHAYEQYF
CDR3 DNA: TGTGCCAGCAGCGCACTAGCGGGGCATGCCTACGAGCAGTACTTC
clone size: -
V gene: TRBV9
J gene: TRBJ2-7
D gene: TRBD2

CDR3 protein: CASSQGTATNEKLFF
CDR3 DNA: TGTGCCAGCAGCCAAGGGACAGCAACTAATGAAAAACTGTTTTTT
clone size: -
V gene: TRBV28
J gene: TRBJ1-4
D gene: TRBD1

CDR3 protein: CASSFLDEQFF
CDR3 DNA: TGTGCCAGCAGTTTCTTAGATGAGCAGTTCTTC
clone size: -
V gene: TRBV27
J gene: TRBJ2-1
D gene: -

CDR3 protein: CASSPRRDRGNNEQFF
CDR3 DNA: TGTGCCAGCAGTCCTCGCCGGGACAGGGGAAACAATGAGCAGTTCTTC
clone size: -
V gene: TRBV11-2
J gene: TRBJ2-1
D gene: TRBD1

CDR3 protein: CASSYEPNQPQHF
CDR3 DNA: TGTGCCAGCAGTTACGAGCCCAATCAGCCCCAGCATTTT
clone size: -
V gene: TRBV6-2/TRBV6-3
J gene: TRBJ1-5
D gene: -

CDR3 protein: CASSSPRAEDGYTF
CDR3 DNA: TGTGCCAGCAGCTCCCCGAGGGCAGAGGACGGCTACACCTTC
clone size: -
V gene: TRBV7-9
J gene: TRBJ1-2
D gene: -

CDR3 protein: CASESSSYSNQPQHF
CDR3 DNA: TGTGCCAGTGAATCTAGCTCCTATAGCAATCAGCCCCAGCATTTT
clone size: -
V gene: TRBV19
J gene: TRBJ1-5
D gene: -

CDR3 protein: CASSPRTTPGQPQHF
CDR3 DNA: TGTGCCAGCAGTCCACGGACCACACCGGGACAGCCCCAGCATTTT
clone size: -
V gene: TRBV2
J gene: TRBJ1-5
D gene: -

CDR3 protein: CASTRNLMNTEAFF
CDR3 DNA: TGTGCCAGTACCCGCAACCTAATGAACACTGAAGCTTTCTTT
clone size: -
V gene: TRBV19
J gene: TRBJ1-1
D gene: -